This paragraph reports one T cell receptor (beta chain). Only in-frame clones appear in the TCRdb table, and some are missing; sequencing was by immunoSEQ multiplex PCR. In the table there are under 80,000 clones, about 94% of which are singletons. The CDR3 runs to 15 residues. Trimming removed 5 bases from V and 4 bases from J, with 17 bases in between. Germline values: CDR1 SNHLY, CDR2 FYNNEI. This entry belongs to a study of T cell changes during pregnancy in multiple sclerosis. This chain uses TRBV2 with TRBJ1-2, with a weak D call TRBD1 (6 bases). The clonotype comes from a female donor with multiple sclerosis, enrolled in a pregnancy study. Sample: peripheral blood, taken in the third trimester of pregnancy. CDR3 loop: CASSTVTGLGYGYTF. CDR3 sequence (DNA): TGTGCCAGCAGTACCGTTACAGGGTTGGGCTATGGCTACACCTTC.